The T cell receptor beta chain described here comes from a study of T cell changes during pregnancy in multiple sclerosis. Measured with immunoSEQ multiplex PCR; TCRdb has only the in-frame clones, and not every one. The sample shows 35,000 to 45,000 clones, approximately 91% of them seen only once. The CDR3 is 14 amino acids. The V and J ends lost 4 bases and 1 base respectively, with 8 bases between them. Germline V gives CDR1 MNHNS, CDR2 SASEGT. This clonotype originated in a female donor with multiple sclerosis, enrolled in a pregnancy study. This sequence joins TRBV6-1 and TRBJ1-5, with D possibly TRBD1 on 6 matching bases. Material: CD4+ T cells from peripheral blood mononuclear cells, obtained before pregnancy. The CDR3 nucleotides are TGTGCCAGCAGTGGCGGACAGAGCAATCAGCCCCAGCATTTT. It encodes CASSGGQSNQPQHF.